This T cell receptor beta chain came from a study of blood T cell repertoires in COVID-19 (dated by TCRdb to about 2020). With respect to the entire study: The collaborator samples originated in the United States, Italy and Spain and spanned the acute and convalescent phases of COVID-19. The sample metadata nearly always contained a de-identified subject ID, COVID-19 status, age in years and sex. The samples were drawn from two sources: the first 160 participants of the ongoing ImmuneRACE study, and 1,000 to 1,500 subjects contributed by 6 global collaborators. HLA class I and class II types, where available, came from metadata supplied by the sample provider rather than from assay-based typing. The material from the prospective study consisted of cDNA or gDNA derived from T cells, B-cell-depleted T cells, or PBMCs. A freely available public database, intended as a resource for researchers studying the immune response to SARS-CoV-2, is where the repertoires were released. Subjects who had been exposed to COVID-19, were actively infected with it, or had recovered from it provided the deeply sampled blood TCRbeta repertoires that made up the dataset.

The germline V gene gives CDR1 as MNHEY and CDR2 as SVGAGI. V is trimmed back by 5 bases and J by 8 bases, and the junction contains 4 bases that no gene match accounts for. Its CDR3 holds 12 amino acids, cysteine through phenylalanine. Only the CDR3 region is kept as DNA, spanning 36 bases read in frame from base 1. Note on this clone: Its antigen has not been determined. Base quality data are lacking; no much larger clone is found one base away.

The collaborating institutions used their own protocols to collect whole blood in K2EDTA tubes. For TCRbeta analysis, collaborators shipped samples in one of three forms: frozen whole blood, isolated PBMCs, or DNA extracted from either of those sample types. TCRbeta CDR3 regions were amplified from genomic DNA using the immunoSEQ Assay, a bias-controlled multiplex PCR. For the original study's pipeline: Nucleated cell counts per sample were estimated from amplification of reference gene primers within the assay. To quantify the absolute abundance of each unique TCRbeta CDR3 rearrangement, sequence reads were collapsed and filtered. Productive Simpson clonality was computed per sample as the square root of Simpson's diversity index over productive rearrangements. TCRdb obtained this table from immuneACCESS and retained in-frame rearrangements with V and J assigned. These tables miss some clones; where compared with another copy, unresolved V genes account for less than half of the shortfall, and the remainder is unexplained. V and J calls plus clone size are reproduced from that table; the DNA served to infer D and trimming. Present in this sample are around 40,000 clones, over 70% of which were seen just once. Approximately 30% of the sample rests with the top ten.

Paper-wide results and their limitations: The quantity of clinical and demographic metadata differed by source and by participant and was supplied without curation.

Sequenced: peripheral blood. The chain is encoded by TRBV6-5 joined to TRBJ1-1, with TRBD1 identical over 8 junction bases. This clonotype was obtained from an elderly woman with acute or convalescent COVID-19. CDR3 region: CASSRRTGEAFF. DNA sequence: TGTGCCAGCAGTCGTCGGACAGGGGAAGCTTTCTTT.